The rows below give T cell receptor beta chains drawn from one sample of a study of blood T cells in healthy people across ages. TCRdb re-derived calls from the 5' RACE reads in MiXCR, one entry per CDR3 protein. The sample consists of about 970,000 distinct CDR3 sequences, roughly 50% of them appearing once. The sequenced material came from blood. The receptor source for this set is an older woman in good health. Each CDR3 is given with its conserved first and last residue. A D gene is named only where the DNA matches it firmly. Clone size, where shown, is once, few, many, or a class for clones that have expanded.

J | V | size | D | CDR3 | DNA
TRBJ2-7 | TRBV30 | . | TRBD2 | CAWSRGGSSYEQYF | TGTGCCTGGTCACGCGGGGGATCCTCCTACGAGCAGTACTTC
TRBJ2-3 | TRBV4-1 | . | TRBD2 | CASSRGTSLPDTQYF | TGCGCCAGCAGCAGAGGGACTAGCTTGCCAGATACGCAGTATTTT
TRBJ2-7 | TRBV20-1 | . | . | CSAATREALHEQYF | TGCAGTGCAGCTACTAGGGAGGCCTTGCACGAGCAGTACTTC
TRBJ2-1 | TRBV11-2 | . | TRBD2 | CASSNGLDRNEQFF | TGTGCCAGCAGCAACGGACTAGATAGGAATGAGCAGTTCTTC
TRBJ2-7 | TRBV5-1 | . | . | CASSAAGTSNYEQYF | TGCGCCAGCAGCGCCGCCGGGACAAGTAACTACGAGCAGTACTTC
TRBJ2-1 | TRBV5-1 | . | . | CASTRLDLYEQFF | TGCGCCAGCACCAGACTAGATTTGTATGAGCAGTTCTTC
TRBJ2-6 | TRBV18 | . | . | CASSTGSGSGANVLTF | TGTGCCAGCTCAACTGGTTCGGGCTCTGGGGCCAACGTCCTGACTTTC
TRBJ2-3 | TRBV2 | . | TRBD2 | CASSWTSGSPDTQYF | TGTGCCAGCAGCTGGACTAGCGGGAGCCCAGATACGCAGTATTTT
TRBJ2-1 | TRBV29-1 | many | . | CSGTRGYEQFF | TGCAGCGGTACAAGGGGTTACGAGCAGTTCTTC
TRBJ2-1 | TRBV29-1 | few | . | CSARGTDKQFF | TGCAGCGCACGCGGGACAGACAAGCAGTTCTTC
TRBJ2-3 | TRBV7-2 | few | . | CASSLFSSTDTQYF | TGTGCCAGCAGCTTATTTTCCAGCACAGATACGCAGTATTTT
TRBJ2-7 | TRBV7-6 | . | TRBD1 | CASSPQDRLYEQYF | TGTGCCAGCAGCCCCCAGGACAGGTTGTACGAGCAGTACTTC
TRBJ2-3 | TRBV3-1 | few | TRBD2 | CASSQGLAGADTQYF | TGTGCCAGCAGCCAAGGACTAGCGGGAGCAGATACGCAGTATTTT
TRBJ1-4 | TRBV6-6 | . | TRBD1 | CASSSPGQGLNEKLFF | TGTGCCAGCAGTTCGCCGGGACAGGGTCTCAATGAAAAACTGTTTTTT
TRBJ1-5 | TRBV20-1 | . | TRBD1 | CSADRTGGNQPQHF | TGCAGTGCTGACCGGACAGGGGGCAATCAGCCCCAGCATTTT
TRBJ1-2 | TRBV2 | few | . | CASSESLGITYGYTF | TGTGCCAGCAGTGAAAGTCTAGGGATCACCTATGGCTACACCTTC
TRBJ2-5 | TRBV7-2 | . | TRBD1 | CASSSTGGTGTQYF | TGTGCCAGCAGCTCTACAGGGGGTACGGGGACCCAGTACTTC
TRBJ2-3 | TRBV20-1 | . | . | CSVAQSGRYTDTQYF | TGCAGTGTGGCCCAAAGCGGTCGCTATACAGATACGCAGTATTTT
TRBJ2-3 | TRBV28 | . | TRBD2 | CASSRIGTSGYGTDTQYF | TGTGCCAGCAGTCGTATCGGGACTAGCGGATACGGCACAGATACGCAGTATTTT
TRBJ2-7 | TRBV7-9 | once | . | CASSSPTGDCEQYF | TGTGCCAGCAGCTCACCGACAGGAGACTGCGAGCAGTACTTC
TRBJ2-3 | TRBV6-2/TRBV6-3 | few | TRBD1 | CASREPGQRTDTQYF | TGTGCCAGCAGAGAGCCGGGACAGCGCACAGATACGCAGTATTTT
TRBJ2-1 | TRBV20-1 | few | . | CSARFLAHEQFF | TGCAGTGCTAGATTTCTAGCCCATGAGCAGTTCTTC
TRBJ2-3 | TRBV18 | . | . | CASSPPKGDTQYF | TGTGCCAGCTCACCACCAAAGGGAGATACGCAGTATTTT
TRBJ2-1 | TRBV12-3/TRBV12-4 | few | . | CASRQGGGVEQFF | TGTGCCAGCAGACAGGGGGGAGGGGTTGAGCAGTTCTTC
TRBJ2-7 | TRBV25-1 | few | . | CASSVRAAYEQYF | TGTGCCAGCAGTGTTAGGGCGGCCTACGAGCAGTACTTC
TRBJ2-3 | TRBV2 | . | TRBD2 | CASSELGTRSDTQYF | TGTGCCAGCAGTGAGCTTGGGACTAGATCAGATACGCAGTATTTT
TRBJ2-7 | TRBV4-2 | . | . | CASSQTRGETRYF | TGTGCCAGCAGCCAAACTAGGGGTGAGACCCGGTACTTC
TRBJ1-1 | TRBV3-1 | . | . | CASSQVSNTEAFF | TGTGCCAGCAGCCAAGTGAGTAACACTGAAGCTTTCTTT
TRBJ1-1 | TRBV4-1 | . | . | CASSQGRVGTLPQGAFF | TGCGCCAGCAGCCAAGGTCGAGTAGGGACCTTACCCCAGGGAGCTTTCTTT
TRBJ2-1 | TRBV4-2 | . | TRBD2 | CASSQGGVGGRGGVSYNEQFF | TGTGCCAGCAGCCAAGGGGGGGTTGGCGGGAGGGGAGGGGTATCCTACAATGAGCAGTTCTTC
TRBJ2-5 | TRBV25-1 | few | . | CASSELTQTSGSQYF | TGTGCCAGCAGTGAACTAACCCAGACCTCAGGGTCCCAGTACTTC
TRBJ1-2 | TRBV20-1 | . | TRBD1 | CSAVYTGGVSGYTF | TGCAGTGCTGTATATACAGGGGGGGTGTCTGGCTACACCTTC
TRBJ1-4 | TRBV7-8 | . | . | CASTSTGTNERLFF | TGTGCCAGCACTTCGACGGGCACGAATGAAAGACTGTTTTTT
TRBJ1-2 | TRBV7-9 | . | TRBD1 | CASSFSGQGGYGYTF | TGTGCCAGCAGCTTCTCCGGACAGGGAGGCTATGGCTACACCTTC
TRBJ2-7 | TRBV27 | . | . | CASSSDPGSSSYEQYF | TGTGCCAGCAGTTCCGATCCAGGTTCGAGCTCCTACGAGCAGTACTTC
TRBJ1-2 | TRBV9 | . | . | CASSVAPGTYGCTF | .
TRBJ2-7 | TRBV5-6 | few | TRBD1 | CASSTLAWDSTYEQYF | TGTGCCAGCAGCACTTTAGCATGGGACAGTACCTACGAGCAGTACTTC
TRBJ1-4 | TRBV7-9 | . | . | CASNRERTNEKLFF | TGTGCCAGCAACCGTGAGCGAACTAATGAAAAACTGTTTTTT
TRBJ2-1 | TRBV5-5 | . | . | CASSPWWAGYNEQFF | TGTGCCAGCAGCCCTTGGTGGGCCGGATACAATGAGCAGTTCTTC
TRBJ2-5 | TRBV5-1 | . | TRBD2 | CASSTSGDYQETQYF | TGCGCCAGCTCGACTAGCGGGGACTATCAAGAGACCCAGTACTTC
TRBJ2-7 | TRBV5-6 | . | TRBD1 | CASSTGRGQTYEQYF | TGTGCCAGCAGCACCGGAAGGGGACAGACCTACGAGCAGTACTTC
TRBJ2-3 | TRBV28 | . | . | CASYDRKVPTDTQYF | TGTGCCAGTTACGACAGGAAGGTGCCCACAGATACGCAGTATTTT
TRBJ1-5 | TRBV12-3/TRBV12-4 | . | TRBD1 | CASSTRQGDHQPQHF | TGTGCCAGCAGCACTCGACAGGGGGACCATCAGCCCCAGCATTTT
TRBJ1-6 | TRBV4-1 | . | . | CASSHIRERGSPLHF | TGCGCCAGCAGCCATATCAGGGAGCGGGGTTCACCCCTCCACTTT
TRBJ2-1 | TRBV7-2 | . | . | CASSSSVGSYNEQFF | TGTGCCAGCAGCTCTAGCGTCGGCTCCTACAATGAGCAGTTCTTC
TRBJ2-1 | TRBV2 | . | TRBD2 | CASSEGIAGFDNEQFF | TGTGCCAGCAGTGAAGGAATAGCGGGATTCGACAATGAGCAGTTCTTC
TRBJ2-3 | TRBV7-8 | . | TRBD1 | CASSLVPRQGSTDTQYF | TGTGCCAGCAGCTTAGTCCCTCGACAGGGGAGTACAGATACGCAGTATTTT
TRBJ2-1 | TRBV4-1 | . | TRBD2 | CASSQVGSGRFEQFF | TGCGCCAGCAGCCAAGTCGGTAGCGGGAGGTTTGAGCAGTTCTTC
TRBJ2-2 | TRBV6-2/TRBV6-3 | once | . | CASSWSTGTGELFF | TGTGCCAGCAGTTGGTCAACCGGCACCGGGGAGCTGTTTTTT
TRBJ2-5 | TRBV28 | few | . | CASSWAVRETQYF | TGTGCCAGCAGTTGGGCAGTTCGAGAGACCCAGTACTTC